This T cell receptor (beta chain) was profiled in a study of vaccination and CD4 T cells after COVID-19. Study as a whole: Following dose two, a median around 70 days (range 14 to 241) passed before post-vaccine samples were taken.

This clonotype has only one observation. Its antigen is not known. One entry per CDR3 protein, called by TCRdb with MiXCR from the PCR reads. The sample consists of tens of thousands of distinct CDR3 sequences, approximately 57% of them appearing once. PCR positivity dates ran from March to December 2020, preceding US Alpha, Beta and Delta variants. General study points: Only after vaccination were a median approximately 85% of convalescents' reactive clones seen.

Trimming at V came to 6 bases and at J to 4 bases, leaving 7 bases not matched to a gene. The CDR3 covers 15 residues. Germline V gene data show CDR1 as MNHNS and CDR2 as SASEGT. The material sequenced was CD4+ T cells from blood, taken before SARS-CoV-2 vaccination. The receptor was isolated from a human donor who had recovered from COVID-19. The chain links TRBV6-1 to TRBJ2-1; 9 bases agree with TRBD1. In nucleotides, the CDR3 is TGTGCCAGCAGGGCACAGGGGGCTTCGTACAATGAGCAGTTCTTC. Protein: CASRAQGASYNEQFF.